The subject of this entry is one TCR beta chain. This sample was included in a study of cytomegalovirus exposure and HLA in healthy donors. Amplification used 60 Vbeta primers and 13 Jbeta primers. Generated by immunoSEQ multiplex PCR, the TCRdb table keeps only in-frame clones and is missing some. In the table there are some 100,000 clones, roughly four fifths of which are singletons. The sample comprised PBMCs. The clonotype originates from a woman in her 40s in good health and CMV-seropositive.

CDR3 nucleotides: TGTGCCAGCAGACTGATTAGCGGGAGTCAGACCCAGTACTTC. Translated, it gives CASRLISGSQTQYF. The V call is TRBV7-3, the J call TRBJ2-5; 9 bases are shared with TRBD2. CDR3 length: 14 amino acids. CDR1 is SGHTA and CDR2 is FQGTGA in the germline V gene. J lost 6 bases, V lost 6 bases, and 8 bases had no gene match.